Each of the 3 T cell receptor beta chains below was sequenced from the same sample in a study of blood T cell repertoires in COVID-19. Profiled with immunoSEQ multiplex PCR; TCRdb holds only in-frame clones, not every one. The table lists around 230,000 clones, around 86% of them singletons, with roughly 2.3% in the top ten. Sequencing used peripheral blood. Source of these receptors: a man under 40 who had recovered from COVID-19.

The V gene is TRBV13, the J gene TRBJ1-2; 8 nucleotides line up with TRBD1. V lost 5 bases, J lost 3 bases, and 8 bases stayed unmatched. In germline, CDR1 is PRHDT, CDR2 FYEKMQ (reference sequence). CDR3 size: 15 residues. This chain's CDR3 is CASSMLSDRDYGYTF. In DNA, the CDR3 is TGTGCCAGCAGCATGCTGTCGGACAGGGACTATGGCTACACCTTC. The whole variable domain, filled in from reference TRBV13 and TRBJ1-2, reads AAGVIQSPRHLIKEKRETATLKCYPIPRHDTVYWYQQGPGQDPQFLISFYEKMQSDKGSIPDRFSAQQFSDYHSELNMSSLELGDSALYFCASSMLSDRDYGYTFGSGTRLTVV.

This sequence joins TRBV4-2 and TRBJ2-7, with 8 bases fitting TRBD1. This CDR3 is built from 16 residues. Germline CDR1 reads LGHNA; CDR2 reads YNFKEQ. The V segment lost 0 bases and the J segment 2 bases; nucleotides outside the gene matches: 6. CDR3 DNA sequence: TGTGCCAGCAGCCAAGAGACAGGGGATTTGACCTACGAGCAGTACTTC. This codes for CASSQETGDLTYEQYF.

This CDR3 is CASSLASGGGFNEQFF. The CDR3 DNA reads as TGTGCCAGCAGCTTGGCTAGCGGGGGTGGGTTCAATGAGCAGTTCTTC. V is TRBV5-4 and J is TRBJ2-1; TRBD2 agrees at 10 bases. V shed 0 bases and J 6 bases; nucleotides not matched to a gene: 6. This CDR3 comprises 16 residues. Germline CDR1 reads SGHNT; CDR2 reads YYREEE (reference sequence).